These 30 T cell receptor beta chains were sequenced from one sample in a study of blood T cell repertoires in COVID-19. Only in-frame clones appear in the TCRdb table, and some are missing; sequencing was by immunoSEQ multiplex PCR. The table lists about 98,000 clones, 70% to 90% of them singletons. Sequencing was done on a sample of peripheral blood. The receptors come from a man aged 65-85 years with acute or convalescent COVID-19.

This clone has only a few counts. V and J are TRBV5-1 and TRBJ2-1; TRBD2 matches at 10 bases. Trimming took 4 bases from V and 9 from J; bases not matched to a gene: 13. The CDR3 runs 16 residues. The germline gives CDR1 SGHRS, CDR2 YFSETQ. The CDR3 here is CASSPLGLAGVIEQFF. In DNA, the CDR3 is TGCGCCAGCAGCCCGTTGGGGCTAGCGGGGGTTATTGAGCAGTTCTTC.

This chain uses TRBV5-1 with TRBJ1-2; perhaps TRBD1 as D (6 bases). Trimming stripped 0 bases from V and 0 bases from J, with 12 bases between. Germline CDR1 SGHRS, CDR2 YFSETQ. CDR3 length: 16 residues. The CDR3 is CASSLVDRRANYGYTF. CDR3 bases: TGCGCCAGCAGCTTGGTCGACAGGCGAGCTAACTATGGCTACACCTTC.

The gene calls are TRBV28 and TRBJ2-7; 9 nucleotides match TRBD1. The CDR3 sequence is 14 residues long. V shed 6 bases and J 7 bases; nucleotides not matched to a gene: 10. Germline CDR1 MDHEN, CDR2 SYDVKM. The CDR3 DNA reads TGTGCCAGCAGACACCGGGACAGGGCCGGGGAGCAGTACGTC. Residues: CASRHRDRAGEQYV.

This clone was recorded only once. The rearrangement joins TRBV14 to TRBJ1-2; D may be TRBD1 (5 bases). V lost 1 base to trimming and J lost 4 bases, with 7 bases between them. CDR3 length: 13 residues. Looked up from germline, CDR1 is SGHDN and CDR2 is FVKESK. The CDR3, as DNA: TGTGCCAGCAGCCAAGTCAGGGCCTATGGCTACACCTTC. Translation: CASSQVRAYGYTF.

The J gene is TRBJ2-5, the V gene TRBV7-2; 10 nucleotides align to TRBD2. V was pared by 5 bases and J by 5 bases, with 5 bases of the junction left unmatched. Germline V lookup: CDR1 SGHTA, CDR2 FQGNSA. This CDR3 comprises 14 residues. DNA of the CDR3: TGTGCCAGCAGCGTGAGCGGGGGGGCTGAGACCCAGTACTTC. Protein sequence: CASSVSGGAETQYF. Complete variable domain (other parts from reference TRBV7-2 and TRBJ2-5): GAGVSQSPSNKVTEKGKDVELRCDPISGHTALYWYRQSLGQGLEFLIYFQGNSAPDKSGLPSDRFSAERTGGSVSTLTIQRTQQEDSAVYLCASSVSGGAETQYFGPGTRLLVL.

The chain links TRBV5-1 to TRBJ1-6; 7 bases are shared with TRBD1. Germline CDR1 SGHRS, CDR2 YFSETQ. V lost 3 bases and J lost 4; bases outside the gene matches: 4. The length of the CDR3 is 15 residues. The DNA for the CDR3 is TGCGCCAGCAGCTCCACAGGGGAATATAATTCACCCCTCCACTTT. It is translated as CASSSTGEYNSPLHF.

The chain links TRBV6-5 to TRBJ1-4; D gene uncertain. V lost 7 bases and J lost 4, with 10 bases in between. The CDR3 is made up of 13 amino acids. CDR1 is MNHEY and CDR2 is SVGAGI in the germline V gene. The CDR3 loop is CASTKRNNEKLFF. The DNA of the CDR3 is TGTGCCAGCACGAAGAGGAATAATGAAAAACTGTTTTTT.

This chain connects TRBV6-2 or TRBV6-3 to TRBJ1-1; D might be TRBD1 (6 bases). Deletions cut 0 bases from V and 1 base from J, with 21 bases between. The CDR3 has 19 amino acids. Per germline, CDR1 MNHEY and CDR2 SVGEGT. The CDR3 reads CASSYSSEEFGQKNTEAFF. The CDR3 nucleotides read TGTGCCAGCAGTTACTCGAGTGAAGAGTTTGGACAGAAGAACACTGAAGCTTTCTTT.

In this sample, this clone turned up once. The rearrangement uses TRBV5-1 and TRBJ2-7, with unresolved D. Germline CDR1 and CDR2: SGHRS and YFSETQ. This CDR3 has 13 amino acids. V dropped 3 bases and J dropped 3 bases, with 10 bases sitting between them. The CDR3 protein is CASSSSQSYEQYF. The DNA of the CDR3 is TGCGCCAGCAGCTCTAGTCAGAGCTACGAGCAGTACTTC.

This clone was picked up a small number of times. This chain joins TRBV28 and TRBJ2-5, with D possibly TRBD2 on 7 matching bases. The CDR3 runs to 16 residues. The V and J ends lost 5 bases and 7 bases respectively, with 23 bases between them. CDR1 is MDHEN, CDR2 SYDVKM, per germline. The CDR3 DNA sequence: TGTGCCAGCAGTCTCCTTGGGGGGGCGCACCCGGCGACCCAGTACTTC. Translation gives CASSLLGGAHPATQYF.

The chain uses TRBV28 and TRBJ2-2, with 7 bases aligning to TRBD2. Germline-derived CDR1 and CDR2 are MDHEN and SYDVKM. The CDR3 covers 13 residues. The ends lost 3 bases at V and 6 bases at J; junction bases unmatched: 1. The CDR3 nucleotides are TGTGCCAGCAGTTTGGGAGGGGCCGGGGAGCTGTTTTTT. Translated: CASSLGGAGELFF.

This chain joins TRBV9 and TRBJ1-6, with D possibly being TRBD1 (5 bases). Between the trimmed V and J ends, which lost 0 bases and 7 bases, there was a span of 8 bases. In germline, CDR1 is SGDLS, CDR2 YYNGEE. This CDR3 is built from 14 residues. The CDR3 reads CASSVGGGNSPLHF. In nucleotides, the CDR3 is TGTGCCAGCAGCGTAGGGGGGGGAAATTCACCCCTCCACTTT.

The chain recombines TRBV18 with TRBJ1-1; TRBD1 matches 10 bases. After removal of 2 bases from V and 3 bases from J, the junction contained 3 bases not matched to a gene. CDR1 is KGHSH and CDR2 is LQKENI in the germline V gene. The CDR3 length is 15 residues. The CDR3 bases are TGTGCCAGCTCACCAAGGGGGACAGGGGACACTGAAGCTTTCTTT. Translated: CASSPRGTGDTEAFF.

In this sample, this clone turned up once. An end of the junction does not agree with germline; a read error may underlie this. The rearrangement links TRBV6-1 to TRBJ2-7, with 10 bases that match TRBD1. In germline, CDR1 is MNHNS, CDR2 SASEGT. This CDR3 contains 16 residues. The CDR3 spells CASSETPGQGTHRGDF. In nucleotides, the CDR3 is TGTGCCAGCAGTGAGACTCCGGGACAGGGGACCCACAGAGGGGACTTC.

The chain couples TRBV3-1 (or the pseudogene TRBV3-2) to TRBJ2-4; possible D gene TRBD2, 6 bases. V lost 1 base and J lost 9, with 13 bases in between. The germline V gene has CDR1 LGHDT and CDR2 YNNKEL (reference sequence). The CDR3 extends over 14 amino acids. Here the CDR3 reads CASSQGPSVGIQYF. The CDR3 bases are TGTGCCAGCAGCCAAGGCCCTAGCGTGGGCATTCAGTACTTC.

The J gene is TRBJ2-7, the V gene TRBV5-1, with TRBD2 identical over 7 bases. In germline, CDR1 is SGHRS, CDR2 YFSETQ. The CDR3 has 15 residues. Trimming removed 1 base from V and 1 base from J; junction bases left unmatched: 5. The DNA of the CDR3 is TGCGCCAGCAGCTTGTTGCCTAGCGGATCCTACGAGCAGTACGTC. Translated, it gives CASSLLPSGSYEQYV.

V gene TRBV5-5 combines with J gene TRBJ1-1; D is unresolved. The length of the CDR3 is 13 residues. Germline V gene data show CDR1 as SGHKS and CDR2 as YYEKEE (reference sequence). The V end lost 6 bases, the J end lost 3 bases, and 12 bases lay between the germline ends. The CDR3 protein is CASNLALDTEAFF. The CDR3 DNA reads TGTGCCAGCAACCTAGCCTTGGACACTGAAGCTTTCTTT.

V is TRBV11-2 and J is TRBJ2-2, with D possibly being TRBD2 (6 bases). This CDR3 spans 17 amino acids. The ends were cut back, 2 bases at V and 7 bases at J, with 20 bases in the middle. Germline V lookup: CDR1 SGHAT, CDR2 FQNNGV. This CDR3 is CASSLRAGRGYGGELFF. Here the CDR3 DNA reads TGTGCCAGCAGCTTACGGGCGGGACGGGGATATGGCGGGGAGCTGTTTTTT.

The chain recombines TRBV7-2 with TRBJ1-6, with 10 bases fitting TRBD1. Germline assignment: CDR1 SGHTA and CDR2 FQGNSA. The CDR3 is made up of 19 amino acids. The trim removed 5 bases at V and 7 bases at J, leaving 17 bases unmatched. The DNA of the CDR3 is TGTGCCAGCAGCGCACGGCGGTGGGGACAGGGGATCGGGAATTCACCCCTCCACTTT. This encodes CASSARRWGQGIGNSPLHF.

This chain joins TRBV7-8 and TRBJ2-2; D not certain. This CDR3 contains 14 residues. The V end was cut by 5 bases, the J end by 4 bases, with 11 bases between. The germline gives CDR1 SGHVS, CDR2 FQNEAQ. CDR3 nucleotides: TGTGCCAGCAGCCAGTTAGCAAGCACCGGGGAGCTGTTTTTT. This sequence encodes CASSQLASTGELFF.

The gene calls are TRBV19 and TRBJ1-6; D gene unclear. Germline CDR1 reads LNHDA; CDR2 reads SQIVND (reference sequence). CDR3 size: 16 residues. V gave up 2 bases and J gave up 0 bases, with 8 bases separating them. The CDR3 DNA follows: TGTGCCAGTAGTATAACATCCAGCTCCTATAATTCACCCCTCCACTTT. Translated: CASSITSSSYNSPLHF.

V is TRBV6-2 or TRBV6-3 and J is TRBJ2-3, with 7 bases that match TRBD2. The CDR3 totals 17 residues. Germline V CDR1 and CDR2: MNHEY, SVGEGT. The trim removed 6 bases at V and 0 bases at J, leaving 12 bases unmatched. The DNA of the CDR3 is TGTGCCAGCAGCATAACCCTGACTAGCCCAAGCACAGATACGCAGTATTTT. As protein: CASSITLTSPSTDTQYF.

The CDR3 here is CASSLRRNTEAFF. In DNA form, the CDR3 reads TGTGCCAGCAGCTTGCGTCGGAACACTGAAGCTTTCTTT. The chain recombines TRBV5-6 with TRBJ1-1, with D hard to call. Trimming removed 1 base from V and 1 base from J, with 5 bases in between. CDR3 length: 13 amino acids. Germline V CDR1 and CDR2: SGHDT, YYEEEE.

This chain uses TRBV15 with TRBJ1-5; 8 positions match TRBD1. The CDR3 totals 15 residues. With 3 bases clipped from V and 3 bases from J, the junction kept 4 bases outside the gene matches. Germline V gives CDR1 LNHNV, CDR2 YYDKDF (reference sequence). CDR3 loop: CATSSMTGDNQPQHF. The CDR3 bases are TGTGCCACCAGCAGTATGACAGGGGACAATCAGCCCCAGCATTTT.

This sequence joins TRBV28 and TRBJ1-2; 9 nucleotides align to TRBD1. Germline V lookup: CDR1 MDHEN, CDR2 SYDVKM. After removal of 6 bases from V and 6 bases from J, the junction contained 2 bases not matched to a gene. The CDR3 length is 12 residues. CDR3 coding DNA: TGTGCCAGCAGGGGGACAGGGAATGGCTACACCTTC. Amino acid sequence: CASRGTGNGYTF.

The genes are TRBV6-6 and TRBJ2-6; 7 nucleotides match TRBD1. Per the germline V gene, CDR1 is MNHNY and CDR2 is SVGAGI (reference sequence). This CDR3 spans 15 amino acids. V lost 8 bases and J lost 3; bases outside the gene matches: 7. CDR3 nucleotide sequence: TGTGCCAGCCGTGGCACAGGGGTTGGGGCCAACGTCCTGACTTTC. It is translated as CASRGTGVGANVLTF.

The chain uses TRBV2 and TRBJ1-1; TRBD1 matches 8 bases. The germline CDR1 and CDR2 sequences are SNHLY and FYNNEI. The trim removed 5 bases at V and 0 bases at J, leaving 5 bases unmatched. The CDR3 extends over 15 amino acids. The CDR3, as DNA: TGTGCCAGCAGTATCAACAGGGGGGTGAACACTGAAGCTTTCTTT. Residues: CASSINRGVNTEAFF.

The chain combines TRBV19 with TRBJ2-2; 13 bases line up with TRBD2. Germline CDR1 and CDR2: LNHDA and SQIVND (reference sequence). The CDR3 spans 18 residues. V lost 6 bases to trimming and J lost 1 base; unmatched junction nucleotides: 8. The CDR3 sequence: CASSDTSGGAGNTGELFF. The CDR3 DNA is TGTGCCAGTAGCGATACTAGCGGGGGGGCCGGGAACACCGGGGAGCTGTTTTTT.

This chain joins TRBV18 and TRBJ1-6, with D possibly matching TRBD1 (5 bases). The CDR3 is 16 amino acids. Deletions cut 3 bases from V and 9 bases from J, with 18 bases between. Germline V gene sequence: CDR1 KGHSH, CDR2 LQKENI. The chain's CDR3 is CASSPYPGDLSSPLHF. The CDR3 DNA is TGTGCCAGCTCACCCTACCCGGGGGATCTGTCTTCACCCCTCCACTTT.

The chain joins TRBV10-3 to TRBJ1-1, with 8 bases matching TRBD1. The CDR3 runs 16 residues. The J segment lost 1 base and the V segment lost 0 bases, leaving 4 bases of the junction unmatched. Germline CDR1 reads ENHRY; CDR2 reads SYGVKD. The CDR3 is CAISESGGTGNTEAFF. CDR3 bases: TGTGCCATCAGTGAGTCGGGGGGGACAGGGAACACTGAAGCTTTCTTT.